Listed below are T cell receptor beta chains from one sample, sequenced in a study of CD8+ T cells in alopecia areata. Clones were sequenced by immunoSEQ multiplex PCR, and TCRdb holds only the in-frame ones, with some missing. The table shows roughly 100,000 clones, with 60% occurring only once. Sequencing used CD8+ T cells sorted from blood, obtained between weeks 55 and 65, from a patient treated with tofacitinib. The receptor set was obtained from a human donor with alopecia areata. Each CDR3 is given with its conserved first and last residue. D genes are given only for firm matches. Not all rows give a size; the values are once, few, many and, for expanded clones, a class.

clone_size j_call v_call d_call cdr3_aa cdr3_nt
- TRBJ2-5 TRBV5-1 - CASSLATGLETQYF TGCGCCAGCAGCTTGGCGACAGGTTTAGAGACCCAGTACTTC
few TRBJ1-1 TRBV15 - CATSREFGGTSTEAFF TGTGCCACCAGCAGAGAGTTTGGGGGGACTTCCACTGAAGCTTTCTTT
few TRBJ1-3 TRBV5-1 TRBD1 CASSVGTGWFSGNTIYF TGCGCCAGCAGCGTCGGGACAGGATGGTTCTCTGGAAACACCATATATTTT
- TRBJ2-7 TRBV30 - CAWSDHDPYEQYF TGTGCCTGGAGTGATCACGACCCCTACGAGCAGTACTTC
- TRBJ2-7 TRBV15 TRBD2 CATSRTSGGGEQYF TGTGCCACCAGCCGGACTAGCGGGGGTGGCGAGCAGTACTTC
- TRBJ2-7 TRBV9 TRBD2 CASSVGLAGTYEQYF TGTGCCAGCAGCGTGGGACTAGCGGGGACCTACGAGCAGTACTTC
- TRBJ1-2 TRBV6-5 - CASSYFADYGYTF TGTGCCAGCAGTTACTTTGCTGACTATGGCTACACCTTC
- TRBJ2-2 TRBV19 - CASSIENTGELFF TGTGCCAGTAGTATAGAGAACACCGGGGAGCTGTTTTTT
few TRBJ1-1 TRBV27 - CASSRGLNTEAFF TGTGCCAGCAGTAGGGGTCTGAACACTGAAGCTTTCTTT
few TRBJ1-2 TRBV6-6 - CASSQLQGGNAGYTF TGTGCCAGCAGCCAACTCCAGGGAGGGAACGCTGGCTACACCTTC
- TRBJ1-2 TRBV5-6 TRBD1 CASSEGTAPYYGYTF TGTGCCAGCAGCGAAGGGACAGCTCCCTACTATGGCTACACCTTC
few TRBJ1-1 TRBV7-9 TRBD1 CASSHPDREAEAFF TGTGCCAGCAGCCACCCCGACAGGGAAGCTGAAGCTTTCTTT
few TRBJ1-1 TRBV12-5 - CASGLENTEAFF TGTGCTAGTGGTTTAGAGAACACTGAAGCTTTCTTT
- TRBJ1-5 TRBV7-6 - CASSSGGNQPQHF TGTGCCAGCAGCTCCGGAGGCAATCAGCCCCAGCATTTT
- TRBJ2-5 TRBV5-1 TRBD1 CASSSTDRARGQETQYF TGCGCCAGCAGCTCCACCGACAGGGCCAGAGGGCAAGAGACCCAGTACTTC
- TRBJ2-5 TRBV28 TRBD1 CASKIDRVAKETQYF TGTGCCAGCAAGATCGACAGGGTGGCGAAAGAGACCCAGTACTTC
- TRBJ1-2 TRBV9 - CASSDRVHGYTF TGTGCCAGCAGCGACCGGGTACATGGCTACACCTTC
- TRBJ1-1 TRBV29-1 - CSVEGQMNTEAFF TGCAGCGTTGAGGGTCAGATGAACACTGAAGCCTTCTTT
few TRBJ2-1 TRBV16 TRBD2 CASSPPTGGDSYNEQFF TGTGCCAGCAGCCCCCCCACGGGGGGAGACTCCTACAATGAGCAGTTCTTC
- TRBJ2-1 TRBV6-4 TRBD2 CASSPGAGGSYNEQFF TGTGCCAGCAGTCCCGGCGCGGGGGGGTCCTACAATGAGCAGTTCTTC
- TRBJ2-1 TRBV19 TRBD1 CASRTGQGGHEQFF TGTGCCAGTAGGACGGGACAGGGTGGTCATGAGCAGTTCTTC
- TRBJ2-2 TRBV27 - CASASRGPLGELFF TGTGCCAGCGCCTCTCGGGGCCCCTTGGGGGAGCTGTTTTTT
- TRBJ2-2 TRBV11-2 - CASSLTGRTGELFF TGTGCCAGCAGCTTAACAGGTCGCACCGGGGAGCTGTTTTTT
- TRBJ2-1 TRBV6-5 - CASSYSPGSSYNEQFF TGTGCCAGCAGTTACTCTCCCGGGAGCTCCTACAATGAGCAGTTCTTC
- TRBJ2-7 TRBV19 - CASSQEGWNTIYEQYF TGTGCCAGTAGTCAAGAGGGATGGAACACCATCTACGAGCAGTACTTC
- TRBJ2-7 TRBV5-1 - CASNLGGNNEQYF TGCGCCAGCAACTTGGGGGGTAACAACGAGCAGTACTTC
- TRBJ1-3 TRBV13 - CASSRGTGNTIYF TGTGCCAGCAGCCGGGGGACGGGAAACACCATATATTTT
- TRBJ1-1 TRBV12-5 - CASGEPGLFLKDTEAFF TGTGCTAGTGGTGAACCGGGACTATTTCTAAAGGACACTGAAGCTTTCTTT
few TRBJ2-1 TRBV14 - CASSQFQGNEQFF TGTGCCAGCAGCCAATTTCAGGGCAATGAGCAGTTCTTC
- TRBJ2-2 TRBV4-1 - CASAQGQNTGELFF TGCGCCAGCGCCCAGGGACAGAACACCGGGGAGCTGTTTTTT
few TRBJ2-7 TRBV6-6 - CASRAGLEQYF TGTGCCAGCAGGGCGGGGTTAGAGCAGTACTTC
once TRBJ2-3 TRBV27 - CASSLRPVGVSAQYF TGTGCCAGCAGTTTAAGACCCGTAGGGGTTTCAGCGCAGTATTTT
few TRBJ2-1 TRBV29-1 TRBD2 CSVDSGLRYNEQFF TGCAGCGTTGATAGCGGGCTTCGATACAATGAGCAGTTCTTC
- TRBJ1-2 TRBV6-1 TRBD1 CASSDGTGENYGYTF TGTGCCAGCAGTGATGGGACAGGGGAGAACTATGGCTACACCTTC
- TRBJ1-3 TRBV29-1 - CSVVDGLSGNTIYF TGCAGCGTTGTTGACGGGCTCTCTGGAAACACCATATATTTT
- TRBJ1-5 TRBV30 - CAWSVPYGTGSQHF TGTGCCTGGAGTGTACCTTACGGGACGGGGTCCCAGCATTTT
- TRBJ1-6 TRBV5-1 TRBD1 CASSAPRDREDNSPLHF TGCGCCAGCAGCGCACCCCGGGACAGGGAAGATAATTCACCCCTCCACTTT
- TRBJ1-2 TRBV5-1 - CASSLGAPGINYGYTF TGCGCCAGCAGCTTGGGAGCGCCAGGGATTAACTATGGCTACACCTTC
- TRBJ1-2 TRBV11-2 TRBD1 CASSPPGTGWDGGYTF TGTGCCAGCAGCCCGCCCGGGACAGGGTGGGATGGTGGCTACACCTTC
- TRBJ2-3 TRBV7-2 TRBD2 CASSSQRGGPDTQYF TGTGCCAGCAGCTCCCAACGGGGGGGCCCAGATACGCAGTATTTT
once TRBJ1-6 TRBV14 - CASSHLPPGQETSPLHF TGTGCCAGCAGCCACCTTCCTCCGGGACAAGAAACTTCACCCCTCCACTTT
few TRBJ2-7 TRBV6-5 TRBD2 CASSKTSETSYEQYF TGTGCCAGCAGCAAAACTAGCGAGACATCCTACGAGCAGTACTTC
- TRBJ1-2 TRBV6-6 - CASSQGVYGYTF TGTGCCAGCAGCCAAGGGGTCTATGGCTACACCTTC
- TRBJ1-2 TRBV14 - CASSQVPDRRPYGYTF TGTGCCAGCAGCCAAGTGCCTGACAGGCGACCCTATGGCTACACCTTC
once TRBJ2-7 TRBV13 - CASSLGQGQAYEQYF TGTGCCAGCAGCTTAGGCCAGGGGCAAGCCTACGAGCAGTACTTC
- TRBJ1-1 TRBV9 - CASSDPQMDSDTEAFF TGTGCCAGCAGCGATCCACAAATGGACAGTGACACTGAAGCTTTCTTT
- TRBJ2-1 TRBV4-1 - CASSQGGRNEQFF TGCGCCAGCAGCCAAGGGGGGAGAAATGAGCAGTTCTTC
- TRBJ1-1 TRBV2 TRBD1 CASSGTGGLTEAFF TGTGCCAGCAGCGGGACAGGGGGCCTCACTGAAGCTTTCTTT
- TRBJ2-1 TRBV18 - CASSLPLGQGRNYNEQFF TGTGCCAGCTCACTCCCCCTAGGGCAGGGGCGTAACTACAATGAGCAGTTCTTC
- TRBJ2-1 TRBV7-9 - CASSRDISNEQFF TGTGCCAGCAGCCGGGACATATCCAATGAGCAGTTCTTC
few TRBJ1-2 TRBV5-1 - CASSLDRAYGYTF TGCGCCAGCAGCCTGGACAGAGCCTATGGCTACACCTTC
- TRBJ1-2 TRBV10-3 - CAISDEGDGYTF TGTGCCATCAGTGATGAGGGGGATGGCTACACCTTC
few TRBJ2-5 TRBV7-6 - CASSLVRSQETQYF TGTGCCAGCAGCTTAGTGCGCAGCCAAGAGACCCAGTACTTC
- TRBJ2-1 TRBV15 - CATSNGQRGVLDEQFF TGTGCCACCAGCAACGGTCAGCGCGGGGTCTTGGATGAGCAGTTCTTC
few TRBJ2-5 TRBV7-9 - CASSPTDRNQETQYF TGTGCCAGCAGCCCCACGGACAGAAACCAAGAGACCCAGTACTTC
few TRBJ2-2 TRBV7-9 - CASSFPEGAGELFF TGTGCCAGCAGCTTTCCAGAGGGGGCCGGGGAGCTGTTTTTT
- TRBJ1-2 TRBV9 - CASSVDGVYGYTF TGTGCCAGCAGCGTAGACGGAGTGTATGGCTACACCTTC